This T cell receptor beta chain is from a study of response to subunit inactivated influenza vaccine. Study-level results: Every seasonal influenza vaccination brings in few new T cells, the authors suggested.

TCRdb reprocessed the RT-PCR reads via MiXCR and lists one record per CDR3 protein. This table holds 300,000 to 350,000 distinct CDR3 sequences, about a fifth found once. This clonotype was found many times. Its antigen is not identified. This CDR3 is 15 amino acids long. After removal of 3 bases from V and 6 bases from J, the junction contained 6 bases not matched to a gene. The V gene is TRBV12-3 or TRBV12-4, the J gene TRBJ1-5; TRBD1 matches 9 bases. The receptor's source is a man aged 45 to 75 who received an inactivated influenza vaccine. The sequences come from PBMCs from blood, collected 21 months after vaccination. CDR3 residues: CASSLTGGFGQPQHF. Here the CDR3 DNA reads TGTGCCAGCAGTTTGACAGGGGGATTTGGTCAGCCCCAGCATTTT.